These T cell receptor beta chains were read from a single sample in a study of blood T cell repertoires in COVID-19. Sequenced by immunoSEQ multiplex PCR; TCRdb stores in-frame clones only, minus some. The sample lists around 400,000 clones, roughly nine tenths seen once, with roughly 0.86% in the top ten. The sample was PBMCs or T cells enriched from blood (not recorded which). The receptors stem from a woman aged 40 to 49 who had been exposed to COVID-19. The CDR3 runs from the conserved cysteine through the conserved F or W. Fields, in order: CDR3 DNA, CDR3 protein, D gene, V gene, J gene, clone size. A D gene is named only where the DNA matches it firmly. Only part of the rows carry a size: once, few, many, or a class if the clone is expanded.

DNA: TGTGCCACCAGCCTGGGGCTAGCGGGAGACACCGGGGAGCTGTTTTTT; CDR3: CATSLGLAGDTGELFF; D: TRBD2; V: TRBV15; J: TRBJ2-2; size: .
DNA: TGTGCCAGCAGCGTAGTTGGCAGGCTGAACACTGAAGCTTTCTTT; CDR3: CASSVVGRLNTEAFF; D: .; V: TRBV9; J: TRBJ1-1; size: once
DNA: TGCGCCAGCAGTGAGTCGGGACAGGGTGGGTCTAGAGCTTTCTTT; CDR3: CASSESGQGGSRAFF; D: TRBD1; V: TRBV10-2; J: TRBJ1-1; size: .
DNA: TGTGCCAGCAGTGACCGCTTGGGGCAATATGGCTACACCTTC; CDR3: CASSDRLGQYGYTF; D: .; V: TRBV6-1; J: TRBJ1-2; size: .
DNA: TGCGCCAGCAGCCTAGGACTAGCAGAGGCAGATACGCAGTATTTT; CDR3: CASSLGLAEADTQYF; D: TRBD2; V: TRBV4-1; J: TRBJ2-3; size: .
DNA: TGTGCCAGTAGTAGTCAACAGGGCGCAGGGAATAATTCACCCCTCCACTTT; CDR3: CASSSQQGAGNNSPLHF; D: .; V: TRBV19; J: TRBJ1-6; size: .
DNA: TGTGCCAGCGGGTCAGGACAGCCGAACACTGAAGCTTTCTTT; CDR3: CASGSGQPNTEAFF; D: .; V: TRBV28; J: TRBJ1-1; size: .
DNA: TGTGCCACCAGCAGGGACAGGGGTGGGACGAGCTCCTATAATTCACCCCTCCACTTT; CDR3: CATSRDRGGTSSYNSPLHF; D: TRBD1; V: TRBV15; J: TRBJ1-6; size: .
DNA: TGTGCCAGCAGCTTGCCCGGGGGGGCAGATAATGAAAAACTGTTTTTT; CDR3: CASSLPGGADNEKLFF; D: .; V: TRBV5-8; J: TRBJ1-4; size: few
DNA: TGTGCCAGCAGCTTAGCGCAGGGCCTCTCCTATGGCTACACCTTC; CDR3: CASSLAQGLSYGYTF; D: .; V: TRBV7-9; J: TRBJ1-2; size: .
DNA: TGCGCCAGCAGCTCGGGACAGGGAGACTATGGCTACACCTTC; CDR3: CASSSGQGDYGYTF; D: TRBD1; V: TRBV5-1; J: TRBJ1-2; size: few
DNA: TGTGCCAGTAGTATGCCCGGGGATCAGCCCCAGCATTTT; CDR3: CASSMPGDQPQHF; D: .; V: TRBV19; J: TRBJ1-5; size: .
DNA: TGTGCCAGCAGCCAAGAATGGAGAACAGATACGCAGTATTTT; CDR3: CASSQEWRTDTQYF; D: .; V: TRBV3-1/TRBV3-2; J: TRBJ2-3; size: .
DNA: TGCAGTGCTAGTCCTGACAGGGGGTTCAGATACGAGCAGTACTTC; CDR3: CSASPDRGFRYEQYF; D: TRBD1; V: TRBV20-1; J: TRBJ2-7; size: once
DNA: TGTGCCAGCAGTGGTCCCTATCAGCCCCAGCATTTT; CDR3: CASSGPYQPQHF; D: .; V: TRBV2; J: TRBJ1-5; size: .
DNA: TGTGCCACCAGTGTCACGCCCGGGAAGGGCCTGGAGAATGAGCAGTTCTTC; CDR3: CATSVTPGKGLENEQFF; D: .; V: TRBV24-1; J: TRBJ2-1; size: .